Listed below are T cell receptor beta chains from one sample, sequenced in a study of CD4 T cells in relation to SARS-CoV-2 and coronaviruses. These TCRs are of unknown antigen specificity. Clones were sequenced by immunoSEQ multiplex PCR, and TCRdb holds only the in-frame ones, with some missing. This sample has around 20,000 clones, with approximately 72% found just once. The sequencing sample was made of CD4+ T cells from PBMCs, cultured in vitro. The receptors here all came from a human donor in good health. Each CDR3 is given without its conserved first and last residue.

v_call: TRBV5-1; j_call: TRBJ2-5; cdr3_aa: ASSLAPSTGETQY
v_call: TRBV5-1; j_call: TRBJ2-7; cdr3_aa: ASSLAIAGGLTYEQY
v_call: TRBV19; j_call: TRBJ2-2; cdr3_aa: ASSTGLAGGQTGELF
v_call: TRBV11-3; j_call: TRBJ2-3; cdr3_aa: ASSLGMGDTQY
v_call: TRBV11-2; j_call: TRBJ2-7; cdr3_aa: ASSLGTVSSYEQY
v_call: TRBV6-2/TRBV6-3; j_call: TRBJ2-2; cdr3_aa: ASSFPGGVGELF
v_call: TRBV6-1; j_call: TRBJ1-3; cdr3_aa: ASSEMVSSSGNTIY
v_call: TRBV5-1; j_call: TRBJ1-2; cdr3_aa: ASSWDRVGNGYT
v_call: TRBV18; j_call: TRBJ1-1; cdr3_aa: ASSERAMNTEAF
v_call: TRBV4-1; j_call: TRBJ2-1; cdr3_aa: ASSRVSPSNEQF
v_call: TRBV4-1; j_call: TRBJ1-2; cdr3_aa: ASSQEGPEGARLYGYT
v_call: TRBV28; j_call: TRBJ2-7; cdr3_aa: ASAGTGAYEQY
v_call: TRBV11-2; j_call: TRBJ1-2; cdr3_aa: ASSLATDYGYT
v_call: TRBV7-2; j_call: TRBJ1-2; cdr3_aa: ASSGDRGRGSGYT
v_call: TRBV5-1; j_call: TRBJ2-2; cdr3_aa: ASRRAGTNTGELF
v_call: TRBV9; j_call: TRBJ2-3; cdr3_aa: ASSVGVSGRWYTDTQY
v_call: TRBV11-3; j_call: TRBJ2-1; cdr3_aa: ASSGTGGSYNEQF
v_call: TRBV12-3/TRBV12-4; j_call: TRBJ2-7; cdr3_aa: ASSSTGTVKQY
v_call: TRBV11-2; j_call: TRBJ2-3; cdr3_aa: ASSSPTNPGQGYTDTQY
v_call: TRBV7-3; j_call: TRBJ2-3; cdr3_aa: ASSLMGPSTDTQY
v_call: TRBV4-3; j_call: TRBJ2-1; cdr3_aa: ASSPVRAGGGYNEQF
v_call: TRBV9; j_call: TRBJ2-3; cdr3_aa: ASSVDWGDTDTQY
v_call: TRBV3-1/TRBV3-2; j_call: TRBJ2-1; cdr3_aa: ASTPLSGGEQF
v_call: TRBV5-4; j_call: TRBJ1-1; cdr3_aa: ASSFRTGGLTTEAF
v_call: TRBV5-1; j_call: TRBJ1-2; cdr3_aa: ASSLNWGQAGVGGYT
v_call: TRBV9; j_call: TRBJ2-7; cdr3_aa: ASSAQGLHSYEQY
v_call: TRBV5-1; j_call: TRBJ2-3; cdr3_aa: ASSLGSGGAADTQY